Given below is one T cell receptor (beta chain) in context. This specimen comes from a study of blood T cell repertoires in COVID-19. Study as a whole: From the United States, Italy and Spain came samples of acute and convalescent COVID-19. Sample material is recorded as cDNA or gDNA derived from T cells, B-cell-depleted T cells, or PBMCs.

The Seattle patients joined while their infection was active and were tracked longitudinally afterward. Original processing notes: Amplification from reference gene primers served as the basis for estimated nucleated cell counts. Using immunoSEQ multiplex PCR, the repertoire was profiled, and TCRdb retains in-frame clones only, with some absent. The DNA gave D and trimming, while V, J and clone size come from that table. The sample includes almost 200,000 clones, 85% of them seen just once. This clonotype originated in a man in his sixties with COVID-19, enrolled during active disease. What was sequenced was peripheral blood.

The DNA of the CDR3 is TGTGCCAGCAGCCAAGGGACACCCCCTCAAGATGAGCAGTTCTTC. Protein sequence: CASSQGTPPQDEQFF. The J gene is TRBJ2-1, the V gene TRBV16; D is possibly TRBD1 (6 bases). The V end was cut by 2 bases, the J end by 8 bases, with 16 bases between. Germline V gene sequence: CDR1 KGHSY, CDR2 FQNENV. This CDR3 region has 15 residues.